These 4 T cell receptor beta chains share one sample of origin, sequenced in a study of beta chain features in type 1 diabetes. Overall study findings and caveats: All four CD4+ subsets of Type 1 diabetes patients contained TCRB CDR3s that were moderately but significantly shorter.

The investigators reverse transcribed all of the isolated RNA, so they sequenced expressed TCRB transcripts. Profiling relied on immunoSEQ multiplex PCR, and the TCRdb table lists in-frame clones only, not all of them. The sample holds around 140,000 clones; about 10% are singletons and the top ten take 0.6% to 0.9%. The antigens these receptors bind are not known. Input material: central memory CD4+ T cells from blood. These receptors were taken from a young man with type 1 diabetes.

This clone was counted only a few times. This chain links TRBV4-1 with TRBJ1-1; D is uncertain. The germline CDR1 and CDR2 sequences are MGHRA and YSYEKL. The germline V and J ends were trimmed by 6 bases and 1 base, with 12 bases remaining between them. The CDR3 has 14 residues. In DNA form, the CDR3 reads TGCGCCAGCAGAGGACTCCTGAAGAACACTGAAGCTTTCTTT. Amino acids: CASRGLLKNTEAFF.

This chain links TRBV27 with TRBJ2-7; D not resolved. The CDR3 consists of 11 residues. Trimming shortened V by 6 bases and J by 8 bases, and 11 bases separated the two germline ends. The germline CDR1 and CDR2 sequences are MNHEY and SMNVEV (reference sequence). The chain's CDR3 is CASSSLGQQYF. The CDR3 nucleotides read TGTGCCAGCAGCTCCTTGGGCCAGCAGTACTTC.

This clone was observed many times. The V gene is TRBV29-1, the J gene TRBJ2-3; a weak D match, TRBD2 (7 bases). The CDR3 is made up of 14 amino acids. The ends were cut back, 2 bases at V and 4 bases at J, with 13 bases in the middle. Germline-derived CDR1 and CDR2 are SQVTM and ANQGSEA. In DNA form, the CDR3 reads TGCAGCGTTGAAATGACCGGGGGGCCAGATACGCAGTATTTT. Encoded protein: CSVEMTGGPDTQYF.

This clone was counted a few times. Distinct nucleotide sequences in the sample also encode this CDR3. The CDR3 protein is CASSLALGQGTDTQYF. The CDR3, as DNA: TGCGCCAGCAGCTTGGCCTTGGGACAGGGGACGGATACGCAGTATTTT. This chain connects TRBV5-1 to TRBJ2-3, with 10 bases fitting TRBD1. J gave up 6 bases and V 0 bases, and 7 bases lay outside the gene matches. The CDR3 contains 16 residues. In germline, CDR1 is SGHRS, CDR2 YFSETQ. Full variable domain (outside the CDR3, taken from reference TRBV5-1 and TRBJ2-3): KAGVTQTPRYLIKTRGQQVTLSCSPISGHRSVSWYQQTPGQGLQFLFEYFSETQRNKGNFPGRFSGRQFSNSRSEMNVSTLELGDSALYLCASSLALGQGTDTQYFGPGTRLTVL.